The entry below gives a single TCR beta chain sequence along with its context. Its antigen is unknown. No per-base quality is available; no much larger clone lies one base away. The data stem from a study of T-cell memory formation after mild COVID-19 (dated by TCRdb to about 2021). General notes on the study: Most TCR sequence clusters were specific to one of the two donors. In a couple of donors, T-cell clones that expanded and contracted after mild COVID-19 were tracked by sequencing TCRalpha and TCRbeta repertoires over time. Two young, previously healthy adult volunteers, one female and one male, were included in the cohort.

What the authors observed across the whole study: Some responding clones were found in pre-infection memory, which suggests that pre-existing cross-reactive memory T cells took part in the SARS-CoV-2 response. The study covered only a couple of mild cases, and larger cohorts including severe cases with pre-infection samples were considered necessary. The second-wave clones that peaked on day 37 were not confirmed to be SARS-CoV-2 specific. Clones that contracted from day 15 to 85 showed balanced CD4/CD8 phenotypes, whereas a second wave of clones that expanded from day 15 to 37 leaned towards CD4+. Contracting CD4+ clones were located mainly in the CM and EM memory subsets, whereas CD8+ clones were found to be enriched in EMRA.

These reads were obtained on an Illumina NovaSeq 6000. TCRalpha and TCRbeta cDNA libraries were constructed by 5'RACE with constant-segment primers, with sample barcodes and unique molecular identifiers being introduced. Trizol reagent was used to extract RNA from every sample. Library amplification was performed in two PCR steps, and a second sample barcode and Illumina TruSeq adapters were introduced in the second step. Libraries were sequenced on an Illumina NovaSeq with 2 x 150 bp paired-end reads. On the authors' methods: Reads were demultiplexed and collapsed into UMI-guided consensus sequences with migec v1.2.7. Using mixcr v2.1.11, UMI consensuses were aligned to TRA and TRB V and J templates and then assembled into clonotypes. Clonotypes were classified as expanded or contracted when called significant by both edgeR and NoisET, with noise models trained on biological replicates. For edgeR calls, the thresholds were a false discovery rate-adjusted p below 0.01 and a log2 fold-change of 1. As an exploratory analysis of dynamics, max-normalized trajectories of the 1000 most abundant clonotypes were examined with PCA combined with hierarchical clustering. Each responding clone was given a CD4 or CD8 phenotype based on the CD4+ and CD8+ repertoires, which had been sequenced separately. TCRdb redid the processing of the public reads, applying fastp at Q25 and MiXCR, and retained in-frame beta chains. One record per CDR3 amino acid sequence lists the most common genes and DNA. Here the V and J calls rest on TCRdb's processing, not on the authors' analysis. The sample table contains around 450,000 distinct CDR3 sequences; only one count was recorded for roughly 20% of them. The leading ten clones occupy around 9.2% of the sample.

Ficoll-Paque density gradient centrifugation was used to isolate PBMCs. Inclusive of the bounding cysteine and phenylalanine, the CDR3 is 17 residues long. The read is trimmed to its CDR3 DNA, 51 bases read in frame from base 1. V is clipped by 1 base and J by 4 bases, and the sequence between their germline boundaries is 19 bases long. The CDR1 and CDR2 encoded by the germline V gene are SGHAT and FQNNGV. This clonotype was obtained from an adult woman who had mild COVID-19 (a few samples of this study predate the infection). The sample titles of this study are shuffled in the database, so cell type and time point are left out; the donor was told from shared clones. The sample was PBMCs or a T cell subset sorted from them (not recorded which). The chain couples TRBV11-2 to TRBJ2-5; no D gene can be assigned with confidence. The DNA sequence reads TGTGCCAGCAGCTTAGGCCGAGCCACGTTATATCGAGAGACCCAGTACTTC. This is translated as CASSLGRATLYRETQYF. When the CDR3 is completed using the reference TRBV11-2 and TRBJ2-5 genes on either side, the full variable domain is EAGVAQSPRYKIIEKRQSVAFWCNPISGHATLYWYQQILGQGPKLLIQFQNNGVVDDSQLPKDRFSAERLKGVDSTLKIQPAKLEDSAVYLCASSLGRATLYRETQYFGPGTRLLVL.